The source of this T cell receptor (beta chain) is a study of CD4 T cells in relation to SARS-CoV-2 and coronaviruses. Study at large: Negative control cultures got HIV-1 Nef peptides or no peptide. The study, taken as a whole, reports: No donor gave both pre-pandemic and post-infection samples. About 65% of donors had memory CD4+ clonotypes crossrecognizing SARS-CoV-2 and common cold coronavirus spike.

TCRdb keeps only in-frame clones here, not all; method: immunoSEQ multiplex PCR. The sample contains approximately 20,000 clones, 60% to 80% of which appear only once. Unmatched junction bases numbered 14, after V lost 5 bases and J lost 9 bases. The CDR3 is 15 residues long. Germline lookup yields CDR1 SNHLY and CDR2 FYNNEI. Regarding this clone: The antigen is not known.

Before the COVID-19 pandemic, during about 2010-2019, CD4+ T cells were taken from unexposed donors. CD4+ T cells were isolated from the cells after 10 days of culture. Testing used SARS-CoV-2 S/N and four cold-coronavirus spikes on unexposed-donor CD4+ T cells, cells permitting. The chain links TRBV2 to TRBJ2-7, with 9 bases that match TRBD2. The sequenced sample was CD4+ T cells from PBMCs, cultured in vitro. The sequence was collected from a human donor in good health. The DNA of the CDR3 is TGTGCCAGCAGTCGCCGAGCGGGAGGATCCAGCGGGCAGTACTTC. It specifies CASSRRAGGSSGQYF.